Sequencing of this T cell receptor beta chain was carried out in a study of regulatory T cells in long-lasting Graves disease. The CDR3 runs 14 residues. The V gene's germline CDR1 is SGHAT and CDR2 FQNNGV. As to time point: newly diagnosed GD, antithyroid drugs for less than 3 months. Construction of the TCR library relied on RNA isolated from PBMCs. Patients of an endocrinology department in Xi'an, China, were included. EDTA tubes collected roughly 9.6 milliliters of peripheral blood. For TCR beta, libraries came from iRepertoire HTBI primers and Arm-PCR of CDR3 regions. TCRdb re-called the multiplex PCR reads through MiXCR, storing one row per CDR3 protein. The data contain about 420,000 distinct CDR3 sequences, 16% of them singletons. These data were likewise used in another study, on T cells in Graves' hyperthyroidism and ophthalmopathy. This second study says: Researchers barred patients who had uncontrolled infection, other autoimmune disease, pregnancy or lactation.

The sample was peripheral blood mononuclear cells (PBMCs), taken at new diagnosis, from a patient treated with antithyroid drugs. This receptor was obtained from a woman under 30 with Graves disease. The chain joins TRBV11-2 to TRBJ2-5; perhaps TRBD2 as D (6 bases). The tail of the sequence fits TRBJ2-1 better, so the J call may be wrong. The CDR3 bases are TGTGCCAGCAGCTTTGGGAGGAATCAAGAGACCCAGTTCTTC. Amino acid sequence: CASSFGRNQETQFF.